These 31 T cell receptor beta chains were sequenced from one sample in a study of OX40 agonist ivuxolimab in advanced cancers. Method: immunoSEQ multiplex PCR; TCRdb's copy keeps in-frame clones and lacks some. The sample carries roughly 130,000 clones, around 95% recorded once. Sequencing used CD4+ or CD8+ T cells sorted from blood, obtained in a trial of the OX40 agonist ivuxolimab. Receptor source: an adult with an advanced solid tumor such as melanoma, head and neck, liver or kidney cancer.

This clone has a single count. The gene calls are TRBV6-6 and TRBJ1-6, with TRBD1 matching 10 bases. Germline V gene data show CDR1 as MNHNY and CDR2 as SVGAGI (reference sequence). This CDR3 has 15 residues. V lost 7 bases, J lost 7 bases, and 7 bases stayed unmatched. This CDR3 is CASKPDRGLNSPLHF. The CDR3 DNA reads TGTGCCAGCAAACCCGACAGGGGGCTGAATTCACCCCTCCACTTT.

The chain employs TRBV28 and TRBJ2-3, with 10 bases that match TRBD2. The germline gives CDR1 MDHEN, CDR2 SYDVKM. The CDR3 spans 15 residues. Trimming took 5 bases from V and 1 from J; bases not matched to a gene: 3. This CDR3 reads CASSRTSGGTDTQYF. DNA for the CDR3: TGTGCCAGCAGTCGTACTAGCGGGGGCACAGATACGCAGTATTTT.

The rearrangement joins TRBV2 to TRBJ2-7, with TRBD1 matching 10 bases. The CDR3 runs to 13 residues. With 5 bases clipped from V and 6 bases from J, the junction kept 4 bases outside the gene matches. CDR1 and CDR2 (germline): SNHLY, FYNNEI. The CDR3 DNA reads TGTGCCAGCAGTCGGGACAGGGGAAGCGAGCAGTACTTC. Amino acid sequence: CASSRDRGSEQYF. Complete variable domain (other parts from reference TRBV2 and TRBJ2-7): EPEVTQTPSHQVTQMGQEVILRCVPISNHLYFYWYRQILGQKVEFLVSFYNNEISEKSEIFDDQFSVERPDGSNFTLKIRSTKLEDSAMYFCASSRDRGSEQYFGPGTRLTVT.

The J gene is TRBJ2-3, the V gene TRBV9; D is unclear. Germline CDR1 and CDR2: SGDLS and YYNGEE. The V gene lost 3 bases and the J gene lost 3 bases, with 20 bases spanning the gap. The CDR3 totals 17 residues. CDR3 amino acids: CASSALGVWPSTDTQYF. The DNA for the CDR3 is TGTGCCAGCAGCGCCCTAGGTGTCTGGCCCTCAACAGATACGCAGTATTTT.

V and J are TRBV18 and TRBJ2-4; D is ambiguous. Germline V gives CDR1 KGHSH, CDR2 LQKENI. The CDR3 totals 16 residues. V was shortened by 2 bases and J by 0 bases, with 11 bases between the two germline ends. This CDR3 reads CASSPSRNLAKNIQYF. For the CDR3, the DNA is TGTGCCAGCTCACCATCTCGGAACCTAGCCAAAAACATTCAGTACTTC.

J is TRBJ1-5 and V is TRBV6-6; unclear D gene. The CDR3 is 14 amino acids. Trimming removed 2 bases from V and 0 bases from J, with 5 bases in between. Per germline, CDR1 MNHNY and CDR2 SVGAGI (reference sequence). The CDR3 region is CASSYDNSNQPQHF. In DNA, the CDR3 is TGTGCCAGCAGTTACGACAATAGCAATCAGCCCCAGCATTTT.

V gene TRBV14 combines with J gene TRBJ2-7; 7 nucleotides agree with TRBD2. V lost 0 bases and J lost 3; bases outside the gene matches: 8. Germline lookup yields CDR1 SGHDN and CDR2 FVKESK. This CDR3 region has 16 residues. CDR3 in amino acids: CASSQDLASGIYEQYF. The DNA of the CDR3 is TGTGCCAGCAGCCAAGATCTGGCTAGCGGAATCTACGAGCAGTACTTC. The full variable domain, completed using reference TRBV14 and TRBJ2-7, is EAGVTQFPSHSVIEKGQTVTLRCDPISGHDNLYWYRRVMGKEIKFLLHFVKESKQDESGMPNNRFLAERTGGTYSTLKVQPAELEDSGVYFCASSQDLASGIYEQYFGPGTRLTVT.

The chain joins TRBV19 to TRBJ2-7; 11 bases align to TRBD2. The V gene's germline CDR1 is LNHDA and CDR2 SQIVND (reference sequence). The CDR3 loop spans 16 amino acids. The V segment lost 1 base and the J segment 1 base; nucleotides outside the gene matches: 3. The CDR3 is CASSIGGLAGSYEQYF. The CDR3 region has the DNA TGTGCCAGTAGTATAGGAGGACTAGCGGGTTCCTACGAGCAGTACTTC.

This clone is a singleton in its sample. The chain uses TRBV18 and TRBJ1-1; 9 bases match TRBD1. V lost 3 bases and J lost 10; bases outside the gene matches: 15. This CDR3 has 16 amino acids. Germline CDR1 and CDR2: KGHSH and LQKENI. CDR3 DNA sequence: TGTGCCAGCTCACCGGGTGGGACGGTGCCGGGACAGGGAGCTTTCTTT. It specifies CASSPGGTVPGQGAFF. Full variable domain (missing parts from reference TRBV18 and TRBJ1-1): NAGVMQNPRHLVRRRGQEARLRCSPMKGHSHVYWYRQLPEEGLKFMVYLQKENIIDESGMPKERFSAEFPKEGPSILRIQQVVRGDSAAYFCASSPGGTVPGQGAFFGQGTRLTVV.

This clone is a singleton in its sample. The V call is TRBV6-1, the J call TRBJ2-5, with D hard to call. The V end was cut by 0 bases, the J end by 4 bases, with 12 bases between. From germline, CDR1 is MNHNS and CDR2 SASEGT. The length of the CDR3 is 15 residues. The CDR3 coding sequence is TGTGCCAGCAGTGAAGCGCGCGGTAGGGTAGAGACCCAGTACTTC. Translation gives CASSEARGRVETQYF.

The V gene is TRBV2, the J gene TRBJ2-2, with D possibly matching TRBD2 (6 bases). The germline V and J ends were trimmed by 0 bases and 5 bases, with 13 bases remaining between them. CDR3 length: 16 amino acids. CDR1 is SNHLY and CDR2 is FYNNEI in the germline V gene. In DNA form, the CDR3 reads TGTGCCAGCAGTGAAGCGGGGGGAGTCGAAACCGGGGAGCTGTTTTTT. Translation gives CASSEAGGVETGELFF.

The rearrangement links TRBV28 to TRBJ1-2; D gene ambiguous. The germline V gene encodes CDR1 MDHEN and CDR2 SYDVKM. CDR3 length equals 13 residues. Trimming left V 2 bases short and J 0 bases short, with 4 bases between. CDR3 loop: CASSLRANYGYTF. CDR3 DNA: TGTGCCAGCAGTTTACGGGCTAACTATGGCTACACCTTC.

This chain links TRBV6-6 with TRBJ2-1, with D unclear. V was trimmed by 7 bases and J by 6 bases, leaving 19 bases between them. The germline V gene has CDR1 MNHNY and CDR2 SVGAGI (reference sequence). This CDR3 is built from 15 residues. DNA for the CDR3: TGTGCCAGCACCACCATGGGCTCGATGGGCAATGAGCAGTTCTTC. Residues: CASTTMGSMGNEQFF.

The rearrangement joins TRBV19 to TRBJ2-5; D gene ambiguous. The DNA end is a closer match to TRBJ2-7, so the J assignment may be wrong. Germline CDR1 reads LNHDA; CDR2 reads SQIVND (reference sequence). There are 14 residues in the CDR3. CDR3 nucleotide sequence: TGTGCCAGTAGTATTAGAAGTCTTCCCTACGAGCAGTACTTC. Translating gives CASSIRSLPYEQYF.

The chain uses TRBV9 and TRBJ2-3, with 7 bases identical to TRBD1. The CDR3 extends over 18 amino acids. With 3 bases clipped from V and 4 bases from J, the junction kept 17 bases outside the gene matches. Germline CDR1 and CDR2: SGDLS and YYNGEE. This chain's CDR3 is CASSEPLLTGVRADTQYF. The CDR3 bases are TGTGCCAGCAGCGAGCCCCTACTCACAGGGGTCCGGGCAGATACGCAGTATTTT.

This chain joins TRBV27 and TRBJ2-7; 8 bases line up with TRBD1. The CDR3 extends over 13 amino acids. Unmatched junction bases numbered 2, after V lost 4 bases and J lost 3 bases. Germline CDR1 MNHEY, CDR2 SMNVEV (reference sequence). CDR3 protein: CASSWDRNYEQYF. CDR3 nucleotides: TGTGCCAGCAGTTGGGACAGGAACTACGAGCAGTACTTC.

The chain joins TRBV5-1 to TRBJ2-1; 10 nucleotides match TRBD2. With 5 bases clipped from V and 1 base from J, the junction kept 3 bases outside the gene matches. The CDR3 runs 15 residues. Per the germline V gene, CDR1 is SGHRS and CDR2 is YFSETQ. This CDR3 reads CASRSSGGSYNEQFF. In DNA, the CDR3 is TGCGCCAGCAGATCTAGCGGGGGTTCCTACAATGAGCAGTTCTTC.

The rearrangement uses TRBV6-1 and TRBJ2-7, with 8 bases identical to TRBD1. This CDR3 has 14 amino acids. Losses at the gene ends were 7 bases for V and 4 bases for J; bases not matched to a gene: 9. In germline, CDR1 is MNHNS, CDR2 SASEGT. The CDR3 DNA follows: TGTGCCAGCAATAGACAGGGGAACCTGTACGAGCAGTACTTC. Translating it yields CASNRQGNLYEQYF.

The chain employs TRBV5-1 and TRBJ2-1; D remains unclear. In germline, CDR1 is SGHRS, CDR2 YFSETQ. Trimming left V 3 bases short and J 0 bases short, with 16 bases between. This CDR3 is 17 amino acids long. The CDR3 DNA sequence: TGCGCCAGCAGCTCTGAGTTAGCAGGAAGCTCCTACAATGAGCAGTTCTTC. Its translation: CASSSELAGSSYNEQFF.

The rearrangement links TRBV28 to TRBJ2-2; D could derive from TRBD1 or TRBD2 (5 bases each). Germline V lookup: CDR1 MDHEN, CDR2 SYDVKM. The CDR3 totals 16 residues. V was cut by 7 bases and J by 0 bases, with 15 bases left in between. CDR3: CASTPPGPANTGELFF. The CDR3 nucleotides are TGTGCCAGCACCCCGCCGGGACCCGCGAACACCGGGGAGCTGTTTTTT.

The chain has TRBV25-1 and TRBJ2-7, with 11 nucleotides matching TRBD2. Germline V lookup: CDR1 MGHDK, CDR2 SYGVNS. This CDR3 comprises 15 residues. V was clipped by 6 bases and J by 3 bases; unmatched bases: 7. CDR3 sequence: CASRAGTSGFYEQYF. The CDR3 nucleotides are TGTGCCAGCAGGGCCGGGACTAGCGGATTCTACGAGCAGTACTTC.

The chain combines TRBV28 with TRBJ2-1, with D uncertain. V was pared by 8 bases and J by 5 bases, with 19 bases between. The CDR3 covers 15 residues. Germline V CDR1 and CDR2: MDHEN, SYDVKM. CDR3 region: CASWAFGDGNNEQFF. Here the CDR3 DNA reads TGTGCCAGCTGGGCTTTTGGGGATGGTAACAATGAGCAGTTCTTC. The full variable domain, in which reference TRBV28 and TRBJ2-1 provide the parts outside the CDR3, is DVKVTQSSRYLVKRTGEKVFLECVQDMDHENMFWYRQDPGLGLRLIYFSYDVKMKEKGDIPEGYSVSREKKERFSLILESASTNQTSMYLCASWAFGDGNNEQFFGPGTRLTVL.

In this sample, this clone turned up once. CDR3 in amino acids: CATSGGARDTQYF. CDR3 in DNA: TGTGCCACTAGCGGGGGGGCAAGGGATACGCAGTATTTT. The chain links TRBV7-2 to TRBJ2-3; 12 nucleotides align to TRBD2. Trimming at V came to 10 bases and at J to 6 bases, leaving 5 bases not matched to a gene. The V gene's germline CDR1 is SGHTA and CDR2 FQGNSA. CDR3 length: 13 amino acids.

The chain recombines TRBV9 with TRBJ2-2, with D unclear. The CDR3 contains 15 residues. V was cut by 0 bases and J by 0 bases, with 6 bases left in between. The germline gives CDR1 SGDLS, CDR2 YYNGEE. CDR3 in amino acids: CASSVGLSNTGELFF. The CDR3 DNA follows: TGTGCCAGCAGCGTAGGACTGTCGAACACCGGGGAGCTGTTTTTT.

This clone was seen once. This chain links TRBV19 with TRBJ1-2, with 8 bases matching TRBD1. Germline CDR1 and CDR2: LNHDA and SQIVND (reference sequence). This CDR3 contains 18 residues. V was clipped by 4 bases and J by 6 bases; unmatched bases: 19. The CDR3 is CASSTILPGQADGNGYTF. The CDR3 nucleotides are TGTGCCAGTAGTACCATACTCCCGGGACAGGCCGACGGTAATGGCTACACCTTC.

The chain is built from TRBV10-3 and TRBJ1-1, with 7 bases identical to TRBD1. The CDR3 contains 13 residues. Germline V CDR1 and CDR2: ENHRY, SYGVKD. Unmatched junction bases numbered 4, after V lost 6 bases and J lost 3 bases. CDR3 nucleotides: TGTGCCATCAGGGGACAGACTTACACTGAAGCTTTCTTT. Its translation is CAIRGQTYTEAFF.

DNA for the CDR3: TGTGCCATCAGTGCATCTCAGGGGAATCAGCCCCAGCATTTT. As protein: CAISASQGNQPQHF. The chain links TRBV10-3 to TRBJ1-5; D perhaps matches TRBD1 (6 bases). The CDR3 length is 14 residues. Trimming cost V 4 bases and J 4 bases, with 11 bases left between them. Germline CDR1 ENHRY, CDR2 SYGVKD.

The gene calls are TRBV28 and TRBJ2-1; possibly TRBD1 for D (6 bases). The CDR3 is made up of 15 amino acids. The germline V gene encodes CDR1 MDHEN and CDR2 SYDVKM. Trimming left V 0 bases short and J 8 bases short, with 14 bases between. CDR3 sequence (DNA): TGTGCCAGCAGTTTATGGTTACAGGGAAAGGATGAGCAGTTCTTC. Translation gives CASSLWLQGKDEQFF.

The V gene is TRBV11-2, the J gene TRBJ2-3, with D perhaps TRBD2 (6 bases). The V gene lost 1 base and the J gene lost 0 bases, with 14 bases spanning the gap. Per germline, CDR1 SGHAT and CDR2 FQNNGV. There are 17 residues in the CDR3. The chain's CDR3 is CASSLGDSGSSTDTQYF. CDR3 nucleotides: TGTGCCAGCAGCTTAGGGGACTCCGGGTCGAGCACAGATACGCAGTATTTT.

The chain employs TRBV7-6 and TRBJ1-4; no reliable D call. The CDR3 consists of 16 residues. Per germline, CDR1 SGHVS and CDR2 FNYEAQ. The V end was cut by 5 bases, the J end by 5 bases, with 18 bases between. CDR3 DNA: TGTGCCAGCAGCCGAAAGACTACAGCAGAGAATGAAAAACTGTTTTTT. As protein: CASSRKTTAENEKLFF.

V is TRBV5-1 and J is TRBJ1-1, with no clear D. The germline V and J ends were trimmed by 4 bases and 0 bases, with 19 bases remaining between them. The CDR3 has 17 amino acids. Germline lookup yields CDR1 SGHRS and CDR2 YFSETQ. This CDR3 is CASSQGRAALMNTEAFF. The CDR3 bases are TGCGCCAGCAGCCAAGGTAGGGCAGCGCTAATGAACACTGAAGCTTTCTTT.